The T cell receptor (beta chain) described here comes from a study of blood T cell repertoires in COVID-19. Overall study context: Samples representing acute and convalescent COVID-19 were sourced from the United States, Italy and Spain.

Seattle enrolled patients during active infection and tracked them longitudinally. As originally analysed: Nucleated cell number was recorded as an estimate derived from reference gene primer amplification. Produced via immunoSEQ multiplex PCR; TCRdb's table is partial and in-frame only. V, J and clone size are those of that table, while D and trimming were read from the DNA. The sample holds some 200,000 clones; 83% are singletons and the top ten take roughly 1.3%. The length of the CDR3 is 16 residues. With V trimmed by 5 bases and J by 8 bases, 13 bases remained unmatched. The germline V gene encodes CDR1 SGHTA and CDR2 FQGTGA.

This chain joins TRBV7-3 and TRBJ2-2, with 8 bases aligning to TRBD2. Sequenced sample: peripheral blood. The source is a woman in her twenties or thirties with COVID-19, enrolled during active disease. CDR3 nucleotide sequence: TGTGCCAGCAGCACAAGGGCGGGAGGCCTGTGGGGGGAGCTGTTTTTT. Protein product: CASSTRAGGLWGELFF.